Below are 26 T cell receptor beta chains sequenced from a single sample in a study of T cell responses to AZD1222 COVID-19 vaccine. The repertoire was sequenced with immunoSEQ multiplex PCR; TCRdb's copy has only in-frame clones and lacks some. The sample has 95,000 to 130,000 clones, more than 85% seen once. This specimen consisted of peripheral blood, obtained on day 0 of AZD1222 vaccination. Source of these receptors: an adult in good health.

V gene TRBV19 combines with J gene TRBJ2-7; TRBD1 or TRBD2 may be the D gene (5 bases each). Trimming shortened V by 3 bases and J by 0 bases, and 12 bases separated the two germline ends. The CDR3 length is 15 residues. Germline CDR1 and CDR2: LNHDA and SQIVND (reference sequence). In DNA, the CDR3 is TGTGCCAGTAGTATCCGGGACCTAACCTCCTACGAGCAGTACTTC. Its translation: CASSIRDLTSYEQYF.

V and J are TRBV15 and TRBJ2-5; no firm D call. With 0 bases removed from V and 5 bases from J, the gap between germline ends came to 4 bases. Germline V CDR1 and CDR2: LNHNV, YYDKDF (reference sequence). This CDR3 is 12 amino acids long. In DNA, the CDR3 is TGTGCCACCAGCAGAGAAAAGGAGACCCAGTACTTC. Translation gives CATSREKETQYF.

The CDR3 DNA sequence: TGTGCCAGCAGCTCTACCTCGGCAGGGGGCTACGAAAAACTGTTTTTT. This codes for CASSSTSAGGYEKLFF. The chain joins TRBV5-4 to TRBJ1-4, with TRBD1 matching 8 bases. CDR1 and CDR2 (germline): SGHNT, YYREEE (reference sequence). The V gene end was trimmed by 3 bases and the J gene end by 8 bases; junction bases not matched to a gene: 12. The CDR3 extends over 16 amino acids.

The rearrangement links TRBV12-2 to TRBJ1-5; TRBD1, the table's D call, was not compared with the DNA. TRBV12-2 is marked as a pseudogene. CDR3 length: 16 residues. CDR3 loop: CASRLEGQGPNQPQHF. The DNA of the CDR3 is TGTGCAAGTCGCTTAGAGGGACAGGGGCCAAATCAGCCCCAGCATTTT.

V is TRBV5-1 and J is TRBJ2-5; 9 bases match TRBD2. This CDR3 comprises 17 residues. Germline CDR1 and CDR2: SGHRS and YFSETQ. The junction had 12 bases not matched to a gene; V was cut back by 0 bases and J by 6 bases. The CDR3 DNA is TGCGCCAGCAGCTTGGATGGGTTAGCGGGAGATAAAAAGACCCAGTACTTC. Translated: CASSLDGLAGDKKTQYF.

There are a few counts of this clone. This chain links TRBV7-2 with TRBJ2-7, with 7 positions matching TRBD2. The CDR3 consists of 15 residues. CDR1 SGHTA and CDR2 FQGNSA come from the germline V gene. The V and J ends lost 3 bases and 2 bases, in that order; junction bases with no gene match: 7. CDR3 region: CASSFSSGEPYEQYF. Written as DNA, the CDR3 is TGTGCCAGCAGCTTCTCTAGCGGCGAACCCTACGAGCAGTACTTC.

V gene TRBV6-5 combines with J gene TRBJ1-3; TRBD1 matches 7 bases. Looked up from germline, CDR1 is MNHEY and CDR2 is SVGAGI. The junction had 3 bases not matched to a gene; V was cut back by 5 bases and J by 2 bases. This CDR3 is 14 amino acids long. The chain's CDR3 is CASSQQGTGNTIYF. CDR3 sequence (DNA): TGTGCCAGCAGTCAACAGGGGACTGGAAACACCATATATTTT.

This rearrangement joins TRBV30 to TRBJ1-6; D is uncertain. Per germline, CDR1 GTSNPN and CDR2 SVGIG (reference sequence). The CDR3 is 16 residues long. Trimming took 8 bases from V and 1 from J, leaving 18 bases between them. Here the CDR3 reads CALEEGLGSYNSPLHF. The CDR3 coding sequence is TGTGCCCTCGAGGAGGGATTGGGATCCTATAATTCACCCCTCCACTTT.

The genes are TRBV9 and TRBJ2-7; 14 bases line up with TRBD2. In germline, CDR1 is SGDLS, CDR2 YYNGEE. The CDR3 consists of 16 residues. J was trimmed by 5 bases and V by 3 bases; bases with no gene match: 7. CDR3 coding DNA: TGTGCCAGCAGCGCCTCGGGACTAGCGGGAGAGCACGAGCAGTACTTC. Its translation: CASSASGLAGEHEQYF.

This rearrangement joins TRBV13 to TRBJ2-1, with D hard to call. This CDR3 is 13 amino acids long. The ends were cut back, 7 bases at V and 4 bases at J, with 11 bases in the middle. Per the germline V gene, CDR1 is PRHDT and CDR2 is FYEKMQ (reference sequence). The CDR3, as DNA: TGTGCCAGCACCCCGGGTTTTTACAATGAGCAGTTCTTC. Translated: CASTPGFYNEQFF.

CDR3 in DNA: TGTGCCAGCAGCTTATTTAAATTGGGGTTTCTGGAAAGGGATCAGCCCCAGCATTTT. It encodes CASSLFKLGFLERDQPQHF. V is TRBV7-9 and J is TRBJ1-5; unclear D gene. CDR3 length: 19 amino acids. The V and J ends lost 2 bases and 5 bases respectively, with 25 bases between them. Per germline, CDR1 SEHNR and CDR2 FQNEAQ (reference sequence).

The CDR3 protein is CASSSFWGNYGYTF. CDR3 sequence (DNA): TGTGCCAGCAGTTCCTTTTGGGGAAACTATGGCTACACCTTC. The chain links TRBV6-6 to TRBJ1-2; D not certain. The CDR3 extends over 14 amino acids. V gave up 4 bases and J gave up 2 bases, with 11 bases separating them. Germline V gene sequence: CDR1 MNHNY, CDR2 SVGAGI (reference sequence).

CDR3 sequence (DNA): TGTGCCAGTAGTTCGGGGACGGTTTTTTCCTCCTACAATGAGCAGTTCTTC. As protein: CASSSGTVFSSYNEQFF. The V and J genes are TRBV19 and TRBJ2-1; D may match TRBD1 or TRBD2 (5 bases each). The CDR3 is 17 residues long. V was cut by 5 bases and J by 0 bases, with 17 bases left in between. Germline V gene lookup returns CDR1 LNHDA and CDR2 SQIVND (reference sequence).

This chain uses TRBV30 with TRBJ2-1; D is possibly TRBD1 (6 bases). V gave up 8 bases and J gave up 9 bases, with 14 bases separating them. The CDR3 runs 11 residues. CDR1 is GTSNPN, CDR2 SVGIG, per germline (reference sequence). The CDR3 is CATTGWAEQFF. CDR3 in DNA: TGTGCCACAACAGGGTGGGCTGAGCAGTTCTTC.

The chain recombines TRBV20-1 with TRBJ1-1; perhaps TRBD1 as D (6 bases). The V gene's germline CDR1 is DFQATT and CDR2 SNEGSKA (reference sequence). This CDR3 spans 11 amino acids. V was shortened by 4 bases and J by 10 bases, with 13 bases between the two germline ends. The CDR3, as DNA: TGCAGTGCTATGAGAGCAGGGGTAGCTTTCTTT. Protein: CSAMRAGVAFF.

The chain has TRBV3-1 (or the pseudogene TRBV3-2) and TRBJ2-1; TRBD2 aligns across 7 bases. V dropped 4 bases and J dropped 1; count of bases not matched to a gene: 7. The V gene's germline CDR1 is LGHDT and CDR2 YNNKEL (reference sequence). This CDR3 is 16 amino acids long. The CDR3 DNA sequence: TGTGCCAGCAGCCCAACCGCCGGGGGGTCCTACAATGAGCAGTTCTTC. It specifies CASSPTAGGSYNEQFF.

The V and J genes are TRBV28 and TRBJ1-1; 9 nucleotides line up with TRBD1. CDR3 size: 15 residues. Trimming removed 2 bases from V and 6 bases from J; junction bases left unmatched: 7. Germline loops: CDR1 MDHEN, CDR2 SYDVKM. In DNA form, the CDR3 reads TGTGCCAGCAGTTTACCGGGACAGGGTCTATCTGAAGCTTTCTTT. Its protein product is CASSLPGQGLSEAFF. The full variable domain, rest sourced from reference TRBV28 and TRBJ1-1, is DVKVTQSSRYLVKRTGEKVFLECVQDMDHENMFWYRQDPGLGLRLIYFSYDVKMKEKGDIPEGYSVSREKKERFSLILESASTNQTSMYLCASSLPGQGLSEAFFGQGTRLTVV.

This clone was observed once. This chain links TRBV2 with TRBJ1-2; D is perhaps TRBD1 (5 bases). The germline CDR1 and CDR2 sequences are SNHLY and FYNNEI. The V gene lost 6 bases and the J gene lost 5 bases, with 13 bases spanning the gap. The CDR3 loop spans 13 amino acids. This chain's CDR3 is CASSPGGTYGYTF. The CDR3 region has the DNA TGTGCCAGCAGCCCCGGAGGGACGTATGGCTACACCTTC.

The chain uses TRBV5-1 and TRBJ1-1; D gene ambiguous. The germline V gene has CDR1 SGHRS and CDR2 YFSETQ. V gave up 0 bases and J gave up 0 bases, with 15 bases separating them. The CDR3 is 17 residues long. The CDR3 nucleotides are TGCGCCAGCAGCTTGGCCAAGTCCCTCCCGGTGAACACTGAAGCTTTCTTT. It encodes CASSLAKSLPVNTEAFF.

The V call is TRBV7-2, the J call TRBJ1-1, with no clear D. This CDR3 is built from 13 residues. CDR1 SGHTA and CDR2 FQGNSA come from the germline V gene. Trimming took off 4 bases at V and 3 bases at J, with 9 bases between the two ends. The CDR3 loop is CASSSGLYTEAFF. The DNA of the CDR3 is TGTGCCAGCAGCTCGGGCCTCTACACTGAAGCTTTCTTT.

This sequence joins TRBV27 and TRBJ2-1; no reliable D call. The V end was cut by 8 bases, the J end by 12 bases, with 8 bases between. CDR1 and CDR2 from the germline V gene are MNHEY and SMNVEV (reference sequence). The CDR3 has 9 residues. The CDR3 reads CASVRSQFF. The CDR3 DNA reads as TGTGCCAGCGTCCGTTCGCAGTTCTTC.

The rearrangement links TRBV6-5 to TRBJ1-2, with TRBD1 identical over 8 bases. CDR1 is MNHEY and CDR2 is SVGAGI in the germline V gene. CDR3 size: 13 residues. V shed 6 bases and J 10 bases; nucleotides not matched to a gene: 10. The CDR3 coding sequence is TGTGCCAGCAGACCGGGACAGGACAGCCCCTACACCTTC. It encodes CASRPGQDSPYTF.

V is TRBV11-2 and J is TRBJ1-5; no reliable D call. This CDR3 has 15 residues. Germline values: CDR1 SGHAT, CDR2 FQNNGV. V was trimmed by 4 bases and J by 0 bases, leaving 10 bases between them. CDR3 in amino acids: CASSSSYYSNQPQHF. In DNA form, the CDR3 reads TGTGCCAGCAGCTCGTCATATTATAGCAATCAGCCCCAGCATTTT.

The chain is built from TRBV18 and TRBJ2-7; D is unresolved. V lost 1 base to trimming and J lost 6 bases, with 10 bases between them. The germline gives CDR1 KGHSH, CDR2 LQKENI. This CDR3 has 13 residues. CDR3 nucleotide sequence: TGTGCCAGCTCACCACACCCGTCGGCCGAGCAGTACTTC. Its translation: CASSPHPSAEQYF.

The genes are TRBV15 and TRBJ2-7, with D tentatively TRBD2 (5 bases). The CDR3 contains 16 residues. Germline CDR1 reads LNHNV; CDR2 reads YYDKDF (reference sequence). The V end lost 1 base, the J end lost 2 bases, and 15 bases lay between the germline ends. In nucleotides, the CDR3 is TGTGCCACCAGCAGAGCTCGGGGATCCACACCCTACGAGCAGTACTTC. Amino acid sequence: CATSRARGSTPYEQYF.

CDR3 sequence reads: CASSQDLAGINYGYTF. The CDR3 DNA follows: TGCGCCAGCAGCCAAGATCTAGCAGGGATAAACTATGGCTACACCTTC. The genes are TRBV4-1 and TRBJ1-2, with D perhaps matching TRBD1 (5 bases). This CDR3 has 16 amino acids. Trimming removed 0 bases from V and 2 bases from J, with 13 bases in between. Germline lookup yields CDR1 MGHRA and CDR2 YSYEKL.